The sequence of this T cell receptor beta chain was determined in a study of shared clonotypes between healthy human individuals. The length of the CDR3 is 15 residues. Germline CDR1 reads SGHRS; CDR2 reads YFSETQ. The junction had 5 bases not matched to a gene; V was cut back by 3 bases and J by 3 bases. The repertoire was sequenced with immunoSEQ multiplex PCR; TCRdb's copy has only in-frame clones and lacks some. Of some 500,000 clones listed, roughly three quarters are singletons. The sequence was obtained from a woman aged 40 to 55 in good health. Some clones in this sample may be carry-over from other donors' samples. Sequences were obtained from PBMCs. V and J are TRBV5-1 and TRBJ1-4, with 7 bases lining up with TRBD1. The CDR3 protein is CASSWQGQPNEKLFF. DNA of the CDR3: TGCGCCAGCAGCTGGCAGGGACAGCCTAATGAAAAACTGTTTTTT.